A selection of T cell receptor beta chains follows, all from one sample in a study of T cell responses to AZD1222 COVID-19 vaccine. Some clones are missing from TCRdb's copy, which holds only in-frame ones; the method was immunoSEQ multiplex PCR. The sample records about 180,000 clones, 80% to 90% being singletons. Sample: peripheral blood, taken 28 days after the second AZD1222 dose. All receptors derive from an adult who received the AZD1222 COVID-19 vaccine. The CDR3 runs from the conserved cysteine through the conserved F or W. A D gene is named only where the DNA matches it firmly. Clone size is not always given. Where it is, it says once, few, many or a class for expanded clones.

V: TRBV30; size: .; D: TRBD2; J: TRBJ2-1; DNA: TGTGCCTGGGGACTAGCGGGGTCGAATGAGCAGTTCTTC; CDR3: CAWGLAGSNEQFF
V: TRBV5-4; size: .; D: .; J: TRBJ1-3; DNA: TGTGCCAGCAGGTCGCAGGGAACTGGAAACACCATATATTTT; CDR3: CASRSQGTGNTIYF
V: TRBV5-6; size: .; D: TRBD1; J: TRBJ1-2; DNA: TGTGCCAGCAGCCCCAGGGGGCGGCGGGGCTACACCTTC; CDR3: CASSPRGRRGYTF
V: TRBV18; size: .; D: .; J: TRBJ1-2; DNA: TGTGCCAGCTCACCAGCGGGGGGCAGCTATGGCTACACCTTC; CDR3: CASSPAGGSYGYTF
V: TRBV19; size: once; D: .; J: TRBJ1-1; DNA: TGTGCCAGTAGTAAGTTGAGCCTGGGGTCTGAAGCTTTCTTT; CDR3: CASSKLSLGSEAFF
V: TRBV7-9; size: .; D: .; J: TRBJ1-5; DNA: TGTGCCAGCAGCTCAATACAGGGATCAAGGGATCAGCCCCAGCATTTT; CDR3: CASSSIQGSRDQPQHF
V: TRBV10-3; size: .; D: .; J: TRBJ2-6; DNA: TGTGCCATCAGTGAGTCCCCAGGGGCTGGGGCCAACGTCCTGACTTTC; CDR3: CAISESPGAGANVLTF
V: TRBV27; size: .; D: .; J: TRBJ1-6; DNA: TGTGCCAGCAGTTTAGCCTACAGAAGCTCCTATAATTCACCCCTCCACTTT; CDR3: CASSLAYRSSYNSPLHF
V: TRBV14; size: .; D: .; J: TRBJ2-7; DNA: TGTGCCAGCAGCCGAATTACAGGGTTCCTAAGCGAGCAGTACTTC; CDR3: CASSRITGFLSEQYF
V: TRBV18; size: .; D: .; J: TRBJ1-1; DNA: TGTGCCAGCTCACCACAAAAGGTGAACACTGAAGCTTTCTTT; CDR3: CASSPQKVNTEAFF
V: TRBV7-9; size: .; D: .; J: TRBJ2-2; DNA: TGTGCCAGCAGCGTTGGGTCCAACACCGGGGAGCTGTTTTTT; CDR3: CASSVGSNTGELFF
V: TRBV6-6; size: .; D: TRBD1; J: TRBJ1-1; DNA: TGTGCCACCTTTCCACCCGGACAGGGGAGAAGGGCTTTCTTT; CDR3: CATFPPGQGRRAFF
V: TRBV2; size: .; D: TRBD1; J: TRBJ2-3; DNA: TGTGCCAGCAGTCAACAGGGGACCACATTCACAGATACGCAGTATTTT; CDR3: CASSQQGTTFTDTQYF
V: TRBV7-2; size: .; D: .; J: TRBJ2-7; DNA: TGTGCCAGCAGCTTAGGCTCTTACGAGCAGTACTTC; CDR3: CASSLGSYEQYF
V: TRBV7-3; size: .; D: .; J: TRBJ2-3; DNA: TGTGCCAGCAGCCTAAGGGGTCAGGCTACAGATACGCAGTATTTT; CDR3: CASSLRGQATDTQYF
V: TRBV5-1; size: .; D: .; J: TRBJ2-5; DNA: TGCGCCAGCAGCTTTTCAGCCCAAGAGACCCAGTACTTC; CDR3: CASSFSAQETQYF
V: TRBV25-1; size: .; D: .; J: TRBJ1-2; DNA: TGTGCCAGCAGTGAATACGGGGAGAACTATGGCTACACCTTC; CDR3: CASSEYGENYGYTF
V: TRBV6-5; size: .; D: .; J: TRBJ1-1; DNA: TGTGCCAGCAGTTACCTTGGACGGTACACTGAAGCTTTCTTT; CDR3: CASSYLGRYTEAFF
V: TRBV24-1; size: .; D: TRBD1; J: TRBJ2-1; DNA: TGTGCCACCTCGAGGGGGCCCGATGAGCAGTTCTTC; CDR3: CATSRGPDEQFF
V: TRBV29-1; size: .; D: .; J: TRBJ2-7; DNA: TGCAGCGTTACCTTCAGGGACCAGGGCGAGCAGTACTTC; CDR3: CSVTFRDQGEQYF
V: TRBV24-1; size: .; D: TRBD2; J: TRBJ2-1; DNA: TGTGCCACCAGTGACCCCAGCGGGGGCGTCTTGGATGAGCAGTTCTTC; CDR3: CATSDPSGGVLDEQFF
V: TRBV5-1; size: .; D: .; J: TRBJ1-3; DNA: TGCGCCAGCAGCTTGGAGGGGACGGTGAGCTCTGGAAACACCATATATTTT; CDR3: CASSLEGTVSSGNTIYF
V: TRBV5-1; size: once; D: .; J: TRBJ2-7; DNA: TGCGCCAGCAGCTTGGTAGGGTTTACGGGCGAGCAGTACTTC; CDR3: CASSLVGFTGEQYF
V: TRBV7-6; size: .; D: .; J: TRBJ1-3; DNA: TGTGCCAGCAGCTTGCGCGCAGGGGCGGGAAACACCATATATTTT; CDR3: CASSLRAGAGNTIYF
V: TRBV7-3; size: .; D: TRBD2; J: TRBJ2-5; DNA: TGTGCCAGCAGCTTAACCGGGGGGGCCACCCAAGAGACCCAGTACTTC; CDR3: CASSLTGGATQETQYF
V: TRBV2; size: .; D: TRBD1; J: TRBJ2-4; DNA: TGTGCCAGCAGTCTTAACCTGGGACAGGGCATAAACATTCAGTACTTC; CDR3: CASSLNLGQGINIQYF
V: TRBV2; size: .; D: .; J: TRBJ1-5; DNA: TGTGCCAGCAGTTCCAGTAGATCAGGCGGTCAGCCCCAGCATTTT; CDR3: CASSSSRSGGQPQHF
V: TRBV12-3/TRBV12-4; size: once; D: .; J: TRBJ1-1; DNA: TGTGCCAGCAGTTTAAGGGAGGACACTGAAGCTTTCTTT; CDR3: CASSLREDTEAFF
V: TRBV18; size: .; D: .; J: TRBJ2-7; DNA: TGTGCCAGCTCACTCGCAGCGGAAAGCTCCTACGAGCAGTACTTC; CDR3: CASSLAAESSYEQYF
V: TRBV14; size: .; D: .; J: TRBJ2-5; DNA: TGTGCCAGCAGCCAAGATAGTTGGGAGACCCAGTACTTC; CDR3: CASSQDSWETQYF
V: TRBV18; size: .; D: TRBD2; J: TRBJ2-7; DNA: TGTGCCAGCTCACCAACCGGGGGGGCCGCCTACGAGCAGTACTTC; CDR3: CASSPTGGAAYEQYF
V: TRBV9; size: .; D: .; J: TRBJ2-3; DNA: TGTGCCAGCAGCCCCTGGGTTCGGACTAGCACAGATACGCAGTATTTT; CDR3: CASSPWVRTSTDTQYF
V: TRBV7-9; size: .; D: .; J: TRBJ1-4; DNA: TGTGCCAGCAGCTTTGAGGGGCAGCTTGCAACTAATGAAAAACTGTTTTTT; CDR3: CASSFEGQLATNEKLFF
V: TRBV9; size: .; D: .; J: TRBJ1-2; DNA: TGTGCCAGCAGCGTAGCCCGGGACGGTAACTATGGCTACACCTTC; CDR3: CASSVARDGNYGYTF
V: TRBV4-1; size: .; D: .; J: TRBJ2-3; DNA: TGCGCCAGCAGCCAAACAGTAGGCACAGATACGCAGTATTTT; CDR3: CASSQTVGTDTQYF
V: TRBV6-4; size: .; D: TRBD1; J: TRBJ2-3; DNA: TGTGCCAGCAGTAGGGACAGGGATCGGCCAGATACGCAGTATTTT; CDR3: CASSRDRDRPDTQYF
V: TRBV3-1/TRBV3-2; size: .; D: .; J: TRBJ1-3; DNA: TGTGCCAGCACCCCAAACCTGGGTGCTGGAAACACCATATATTTT; CDR3: CASTPNLGAGNTIYF
V: TRBV10-1; size: .; D: TRBD1; J: TRBJ2-2; DNA: TGCGCCAACAGGGGGCGCGGAGGGACCGGGGAGCTGTTTTTT; CDR3: CANRGRGGTGELFF
V: TRBV9; size: .; D: .; J: TRBJ1-5; DNA: TGTGCCAGCCACCCGGGGGATAGCAATCAGCCCCAGCATTTT; CDR3: CASHPGDSNQPQHF
V: TRBV4-1; size: .; D: .; J: TRBJ1-5; DNA: TGCGCCAGCAGCCAAGAGGGCCGGGTCCATAGCAATCAGCCCCAGCATTTT; CDR3: CASSQEGRVHSNQPQHF
V: TRBV5-6; size: .; D: .; J: TRBJ1-1; DNA: TGTGCCAGCAGCTTGGGACAGGCAATGAACACTGAAGCTTTCTTT; CDR3: CASSLGQAMNTEAFF
V: TRBV6-5; size: .; D: .; J: TRBJ1-2; DNA: TGTGCCAGCATACGTACCTCTTCTAACTATGGCTACACCTTC; CDR3: CASIRTSSNYGYTF
V: TRBV27; size: .; D: .; J: TRBJ2-7; DNA: TGTGCCAGCAGTTTATCCGGTCGGGGCGAGCAGTACTTC; CDR3: CASSLSGRGEQYF
V: TRBV7-2; size: .; D: .; J: TRBJ2-5; DNA: TGTGCCAGCAGCTCCAGTATGGCACCAAGAGAGACCCAGTACTTC; CDR3: CASSSSMAPRETQYF
V: TRBV23-1; size: once; D: .; J: TRBJ1-6; DNA: TGCGCCAGCATCAATTACCAGAGGGCCGGGACCTGTGGTTCACCCCTCCACTTT; CDR3: CASINYQRAGTCGSPLHF